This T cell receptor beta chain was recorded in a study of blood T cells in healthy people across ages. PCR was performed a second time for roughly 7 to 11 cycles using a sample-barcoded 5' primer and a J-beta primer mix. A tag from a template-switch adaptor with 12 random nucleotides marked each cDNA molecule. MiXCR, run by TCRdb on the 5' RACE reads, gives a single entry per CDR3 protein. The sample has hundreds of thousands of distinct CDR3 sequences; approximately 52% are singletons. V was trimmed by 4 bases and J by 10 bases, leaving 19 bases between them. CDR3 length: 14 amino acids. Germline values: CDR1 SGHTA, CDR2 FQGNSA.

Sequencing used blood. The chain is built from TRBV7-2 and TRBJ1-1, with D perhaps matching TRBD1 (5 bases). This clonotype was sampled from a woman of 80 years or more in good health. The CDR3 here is CASSSPGVGGVAFF. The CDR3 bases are TGTGCCAGCAGCTCTCCGGGGGTCGGGGGTGTAGCTTTCTTT.